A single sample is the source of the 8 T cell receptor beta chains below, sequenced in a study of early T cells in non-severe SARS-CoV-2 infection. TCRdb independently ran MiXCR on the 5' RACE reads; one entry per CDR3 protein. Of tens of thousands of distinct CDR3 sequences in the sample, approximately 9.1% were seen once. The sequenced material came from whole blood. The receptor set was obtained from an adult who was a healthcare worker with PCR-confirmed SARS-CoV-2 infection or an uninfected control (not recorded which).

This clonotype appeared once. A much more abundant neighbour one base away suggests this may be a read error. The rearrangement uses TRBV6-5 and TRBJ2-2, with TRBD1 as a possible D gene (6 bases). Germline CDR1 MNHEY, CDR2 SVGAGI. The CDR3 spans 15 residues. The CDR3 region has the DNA TGTGCCAGCAGTCGTGGGACAAGGAACACCGGGGAGCTGTTATTT. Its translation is CASSRGTRNTGELLF.

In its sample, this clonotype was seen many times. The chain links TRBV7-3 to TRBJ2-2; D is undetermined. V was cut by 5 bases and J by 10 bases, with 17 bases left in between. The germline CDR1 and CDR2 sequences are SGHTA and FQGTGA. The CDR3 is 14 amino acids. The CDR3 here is CASSAGPDDSELFF. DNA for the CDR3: TGTGCCAGCAGCGCCGGACCGGACGACTCGGAGCTGTTTTTT.

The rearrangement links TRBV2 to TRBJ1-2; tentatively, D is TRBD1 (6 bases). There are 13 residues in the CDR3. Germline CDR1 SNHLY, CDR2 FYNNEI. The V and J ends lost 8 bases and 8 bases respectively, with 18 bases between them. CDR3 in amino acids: CASGGTTGTGYTF. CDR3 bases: TGTGCCAGCGGAGGAACCACAGGGACCGGCTACACCTTC.

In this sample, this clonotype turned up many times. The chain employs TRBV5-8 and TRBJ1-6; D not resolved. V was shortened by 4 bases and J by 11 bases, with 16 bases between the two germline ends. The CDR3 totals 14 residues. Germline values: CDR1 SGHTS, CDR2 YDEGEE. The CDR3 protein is CASSIRRPVAPLHF. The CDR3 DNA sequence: TGTGCCAGCAGCATACGTAGGCCAGTGGCACCCCTCCACTTT. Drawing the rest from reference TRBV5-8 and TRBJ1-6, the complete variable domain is EAGVTQSPTHLIKTRGQQATLRCSPISGHTSVYWYQQALGLGLQFLLWYDEGEERNRGNFPPRFSGRQFPNYSSELNVNALELEDSALYLCASSIRRPVAPLHFGNGTRLTVT.

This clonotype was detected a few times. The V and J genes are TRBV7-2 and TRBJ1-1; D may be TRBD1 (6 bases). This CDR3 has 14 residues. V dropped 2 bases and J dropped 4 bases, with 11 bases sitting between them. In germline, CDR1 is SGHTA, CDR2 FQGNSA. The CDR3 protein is CASSLRGEGTEAFF. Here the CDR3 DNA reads TGTGCCAGCAGCTTAAGGGGGGAAGGCACTGAAGCTTTCTTT.

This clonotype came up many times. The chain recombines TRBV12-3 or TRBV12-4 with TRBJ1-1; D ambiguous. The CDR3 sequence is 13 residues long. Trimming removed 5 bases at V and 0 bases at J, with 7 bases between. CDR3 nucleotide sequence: TGTGCCAGCAGTCGGACCATGAACACTGAAGCTTTCTTT. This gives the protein CASSRTMNTEAFF.

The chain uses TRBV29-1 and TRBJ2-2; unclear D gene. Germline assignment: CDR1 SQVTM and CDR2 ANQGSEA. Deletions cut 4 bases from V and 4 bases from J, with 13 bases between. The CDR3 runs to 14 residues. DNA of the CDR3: TGCAGCGTTGTAACAGAAACAATCACCGGGGAGCTGTTTTTT. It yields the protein CSVVTETITGELFF.

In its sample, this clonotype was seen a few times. The CDR3 reads CSVRRSAENTEAFF. CDR3 bases: TGCAGCGTGCGTCGTTCGGCAGAGAACACTGAAGCTTTCTTT. The chain uses TRBV29-1 and TRBJ1-1, with D unclear. V was cut by 6 bases and J by 1 base, with 15 bases left in between. Germline V CDR1 and CDR2: SQVTM, ANQGSEA. CDR3 size: 14 residues.